One and the same sample provided the 22 T cell receptor beta chains below, sequenced in a study of Graves' ophthalmopathy and Graves' hyperthyroidism. The study amplified TCR beta CDR3 regions using RNA transcripts. An opening RT-PCR round employed HTBI primers and preceded a second-round multiplex PCR. In TCRdb, the multiplex PCR reads were re-called with MiXCR into one record per CDR3 protein. The sample records around 1.1 million distinct CDR3 sequences, less than 45% being singletons. Input material: peripheral blood or thyroid tissue (not recorded which). The receptors shown here come from an adult man with Graves' hyperthyroidism.

Ten or more counts support this clonotype. J is TRBJ2-7 and V is TRBV7-2; possibly TRBD2 for D (7 bases). Germline CDR1 is SGHTA and CDR2 is FQGNSA. This CDR3 is 13 amino acids long. The V gene lost 4 bases and the J gene lost 5 bases, with 12 bases spanning the gap. In DNA, the CDR3 is TGTGCCAGCAGCTCCCGGGGGGCAGACGAGCAGTACTTC. It encodes CASSSRGADEQYF.

This clonotype occurred many times. V gene TRBV7-2 combines with J gene TRBJ1-5; D is uncertain. Germline lookup yields CDR1 SGHTA and CDR2 FQGNSA. V dropped 6 bases and J dropped 4 bases, with 16 bases sitting between them. The CDR3 loop spans 15 amino acids. The CDR3 nucleotides are TGTGCCAGCAGATTGGGTTCAGGAGGGAATCAGCCCCAGCATTTT. Translation: CASRLGSGGNQPQHF.

At least ten counts were recorded for this clonotype. The rearrangement uses TRBV5-1 and TRBJ2-7; 7 bases are a match to TRBD1. This CDR3 comprises 15 residues. Germline V gene sequence: CDR1 SGHRS, CDR2 YFSETQ. With 5 bases clipped from V and 0 bases from J, the junction kept 8 bases outside the gene matches. The CDR3 protein is CASRWGTASSYEQYF. DNA of the CDR3: TGCGCCAGCAGGTGGGGGACAGCGAGCTCCTACGAGCAGTACTTC.

Remarks on this clonotype: An end of the junction differs from the germline gene, which may be a read error. The V and J genes are TRBV2 and TRBJ1-3; D may be TRBD1 (5 bases). The V gene's germline CDR1 is SNHLY and CDR2 FYNNEI. The CDR3 has 14 amino acids. CDR3 in amino acids: CASSLGGTGNAIYF. CDR3 DNA: TGTGCCAGCAGTTTGGGGGGTACTGGAAACGCCATATATTTT.

The J gene is TRBJ1-5, the V gene TRBV6-5; D is perhaps TRBD1 (5 bases). Trimming removed 6 bases from V and 6 bases from J, with 12 bases in between. Germline V CDR1 and CDR2: MNHEY, SVGAGI. The CDR3 sequence is 13 residues long. The CDR3 here is CASRLLGGQPQHF. Here the CDR3 DNA reads TGTGCCAGCAGGCTTCTCGGGGGTCAGCCCCAGCATTTT.

This clonotype appeared many times. The chain couples TRBV7-2 to TRBJ1-2; 10 bases map to TRBD1. Germline V lookup: CDR1 SGHTA, CDR2 FQGNSA. Unmatched junction bases numbered 9, after V lost 1 base and J lost 4 bases. The CDR3 runs to 17 residues. The CDR3 is CASSLEGTGVPSYGYTF. The CDR3 DNA reads TGTGCCAGCAGCTTAGAAGGGACAGGGGTTCCAAGCTATGGCTACACCTTC. Complete variable domain (other parts from reference TRBV7-2 and TRBJ1-2): GAGVSQSPSNKVTEKGKDVELRCDPISGHTALYWYRQSLGQGLEFLIYFQGNSAPDKSGLPSDRFSAERTGGSVSTLTIQRTQQEDSAVYLCASSLEGTGVPSYGYTFGSGTRLTVV.

The sample holds a few counts of this clonotype. This chain uses TRBV7-9 with TRBJ1-1, with D uncertain. The CDR3 loop spans 15 amino acids. Per the germline V gene, CDR1 is SEHNR and CDR2 is FQNEAQ (reference sequence). V lost 2 bases and J lost 5, with 15 bases in between. CDR3 bases: TGTGCCAGCAGCTTAATCTCGGGTAGGGTTACTGAAGCTTTCTTT. Protein: CASSLISGRVTEAFF.

Note on this clonotype: Its ends do not fully match the called genes, so a read error is possible. The V gene is TRBV7-9, the J gene TRBJ2-7; D is perhaps TRBD2 (5 bases). CDR1 and CDR2 from the germline V gene are SEHNR and FQNEAQ (reference sequence). The CDR3 covers 15 residues. Here the CDR3 reads CASSQDYGLPYEQYF. The CDR3 nucleotides read TGCGCCAGCAGCCAAGATTACGGACTTCCCTACGAGCAGTACTTC.

Only one count was recorded for this clonotype. The CDR3 spells CAISYLDRNYGYTF. The CDR3 DNA reads as TGTGCCATCAGTTATCTAGACAGGAACTATGGCTACACCTTC. The gene calls are TRBV10-3 and TRBJ1-2; possibly TRBD1 for D (6 bases). Germline CDR1 reads ENHRY; CDR2 reads SYGVKD. This CDR3 contains 14 residues. Trimming stripped 5 bases from V and 2 bases from J, with 12 bases between.

V usage is TRBV5-4 and J usage is TRBJ1-6, with D unresolved. The V end lost 4 bases, the J end lost 9 bases, and 14 bases lay between the germline ends. Germline V gives CDR1 SGHNT, CDR2 YYREEE (reference sequence). The CDR3 length is 14 residues. CDR3 in DNA: TGTGCCAGCAGCCCCGGGCCGGCGATTTCACCCCTCCACTTT. Its protein product is CASSPGPAISPLHF.

This clonotype was detected ten times or more. The chain uses TRBV19 and TRBJ1-6; TRBD1 agrees at 9 bases. Trimming took 5 bases from V and 8 from J; bases not matched to a gene: 7. Germline CDR1 LNHDA, CDR2 SQIVND (reference sequence). The CDR3 has 15 residues. As DNA, the CDR3 is TGTGCCAGTAGTGCTGGGACAGGGCCGTATTCACCCCTCCACTTT. Protein product: CASSAGTGPYSPLHF.

CDR3 bases: TGCAGCGACGCCAAGGGTGTTGAGACCCAGTACTTC. Translation: CSDAKGVETQYF. The chain recombines TRBV29-1 with TRBJ2-5; D ambiguous. The CDR3 is 12 residues long. In germline, CDR1 is SQVTM, CDR2 ANQGSEA. V lost 7 bases and J lost 5, with 14 bases in between.

This clonotype came up a few times. This chain links TRBV7-3 with TRBJ2-5; D might be TRBD2 (7 bases). Germline V CDR1 and CDR2: SGHTA, FQGTGA. The V end lost 2 bases, the J end lost 3 bases, and 13 bases lay between the germline ends. This CDR3 region has 15 residues. The CDR3 is CASSLVGGPEETQYF. CDR3 DNA sequence: TGTGCCAGCAGCTTAGTCGGGGGGCCCGAAGAGACCCAGTACTTC. Using reference TRBV7-3 and TRBJ2-5 for the parts outside the CDR3, the full variable domain is GAGVSQTPSNKVTEKGKYVELRCDPISGHTALYWYRQSLGQGPEFLIYFQGTGAADDSGLPNDRFFAVRPEGSVSTLKIQRTERGDSAVYLCASSLVGGPEETQYFGPGTRLLVL.

This clonotype was detected only a few times. This chain joins TRBV19 and TRBJ2-2; 8 bases fit TRBD1. Germline CDR1 LNHDA, CDR2 SQIVND (reference sequence). The CDR3 is 20 amino acids. Germline trimming cut 4 bases from V and 0 bases from J; bases unmatched to any gene: 16. CDR3: CASSRTRTGKIGSNTGELFF. Here the CDR3 DNA reads TGTGCCAGTAGTAGAACCAGGACAGGGAAAATAGGGTCGAACACCGGGGAGCTGTTTTTT.

This clonotype was picked up many times. This sequence joins TRBV20-1 and TRBJ1-1, with 8 bases lining up with TRBD1. The junction had 8 bases not matched to a gene; V was cut back by 5 bases and J by 3 bases. Germline V CDR1 and CDR2: DFQATT, SNEGSKA (reference sequence). The CDR3 runs to 14 residues. The CDR3 bases are TGCAGTGCTTATATCAGGGGGCGGCACACTGAAGCTTTCTTT. This sequence encodes CSAYIRGRHTEAFF.

On this clonotype itself: A single base separates this from a much larger clone, so it may be a read error. The V gene is TRBV24-1, the J gene TRBJ1-1; maybe TRBD1 (5 bases). V shed 2 bases and J shed 0 bases, with 9 bases lying between them. This CDR3 contains 15 residues. The germline gives CDR1 KGHDR, CDR2 SFDVKD. In DNA, the CDR3 is TGTGCCACCAGTGATTCCGGGACCATGAACACTGAAGCTTTCTTT. Translating it yields CATSDSGTMNTEAFF.

This clonotype was recorded at least ten times. The chain couples TRBV7-2 to TRBJ2-5; TRBD1 is a possible D gene (6 bases). This CDR3 is 17 amino acids long. Trimming left V 7 bases short and J 2 bases short, with 23 bases between. The germline V gene has CDR1 SGHTA and CDR2 FQGNSA. Written as DNA, the CDR3 is TGTGCCAGCACCAACCCCCTCAGGGGTTCTGTACAAGAGACCCAGTACTTC. This encodes CASTNPLRGSVQETQYF.

The gene calls are TRBV10-3 and TRBJ1-2, with 7 positions matching TRBD1. J lost 3 bases, V lost 2 bases, and 6 bases had no gene match. CDR1 ENHRY and CDR2 SYGVKD come from the germline V gene. The CDR3 contains 15 residues. CDR3 protein: CAISEPTGEDYGYTF. As DNA, the CDR3 is TGTGCCATCAGTGAGCCAACAGGGGAGGACTATGGCTACACCTTC.

The DNA of the CDR3 is TGTGCCAGCAGCCAAGTAGGGGCGCGGAATCAGCCCCAGCATTTT. It translates to CASSQVGARNQPQHF. The chain couples TRBV4-2 to TRBJ1-5; the D gene is possibly TRBD1 (5 bases). Germline CDR1 reads LGHNA; CDR2 reads YNFKEQ. Trimming stripped 1 base from V and 4 bases from J, with 11 bases between. This CDR3 spans 15 amino acids.

This clonotype has at least ten counts. V and J are TRBV7-2 and TRBJ2-7; 11 nucleotides line up with TRBD1. The CDR3 contains 14 residues. Trimming removed 5 bases from V and 5 bases from J; junction bases left unmatched: 5. The germline gives CDR1 SGHTA, CDR2 FQGNSA. CDR3 coding DNA: TGTGCCAGCAGCGTGGGACAGGGGGTCCACGAGCAGTACTTC. Protein: CASSVGQGVHEQYF.

For this clonotype: A much larger clone is a single base away; this may be a read error. The rearrangement joins TRBV7-2 to TRBJ1-2; 10 nucleotides agree with TRBD1. The germline V gene encodes CDR1 SGHTA and CDR2 FQGNSA. V lost 7 bases to trimming and J lost 7 bases; unmatched junction nucleotides: 9. The CDR3 is made up of 14 amino acids. The CDR3 bases are TGTGCCAGCATGACAGGGGGCCCCTCGGGTGGCTACACCTTC. It is translated as CASMTGGPSGGYTF.

To note about this clonotype: Germline is not matched at one junction end, which may reflect a read error. The gene calls are TRBV15 and TRBJ1-5; possible D gene TRBD1, 6 bases. The germline gives CDR1 LNHNV, CDR2 YYDKDF (reference sequence). The CDR3 runs to 15 residues. The CDR3 DNA sequence: TGTGCCGCCAGCAGCCCGGGGGGGGGCAGTCAGCCCCAGCATTTT. Protein product: CAASSPGGGSQPQHF.